The entry below gives a single T cell receptor beta chain sequence along with its context. Its antigen is unidentified. The sample belongs to a study of OX40 agonist ivuxolimab in advanced cancers. The V and J ends lost 2 bases and 0 bases respectively, with 11 bases between them. Germline CDR1 is SGHNT and CDR2 is YYREEE (reference sequence). The CDR3 is made up of 15 amino acids. Exclusion applied to patients with autoimmune disease history or systemic immunosuppression. Measured with immunoSEQ multiplex PCR; TCRdb has only the in-frame clones, and not every one. The table shows 50,000 to 75,000 clones, with approximately 92% occurring only once. General study results and limits: Among the least clonally expanded were partial responders at 0.1-3.0 mg/kg.

The clonotype originates from an adult with an advanced solid tumor such as melanoma, head and neck, liver or kidney cancer. The V call is TRBV5-4, the J call TRBJ1-1, with unresolved D. The source material was CD4+ or CD8+ T cells sorted from blood, sampled in a trial of the OX40 agonist ivuxolimab. In DNA form, the CDR3 reads TGTGCCAGCAGCTTAGAGTTAGTCATGAACACTGAAGCTTTCTTT. Protein product: CASSLELVMNTEAFF. Full variable domain (remainder filled in from reference TRBV5-4 and TRBJ1-1): ETGVTQSPTHLIKTRGQQVTLRCSSQSGHNTVSWYQQALGQGPQFIFQYYREEENGRGNFPPRFSGLQFPNYSSELNVNALELDDSALYLCASSLELVMNTEAFFGQGTRLTVV.